This TCR beta chain derives from a study of cytomegalovirus exposure and HLA in healthy donors. The study, taken as a whole, reports: In vitro assays verified that three CMV-associated chains recognized CMV antigens specifically.

As concerns this clone: Its antigen is undetermined.

The PCR ran on 60 Vbeta and 13 Jbeta primers. The data were produced by immunoSEQ multiplex PCR, yet TCRdb's version contains in-frame clones alone and is incomplete. This sample carries 100,000 to 150,000 clones, with around 2.7% going to the ten biggest clones. The TCR comes from a man aged 25-40 years in good health and CMV-seronegative. Sample: PBMCs.

The CDR3 reads CAISVLASSGSLFQETQYF. CDR3 in DNA: TGTGCCATCAGTGTCCTGGCGTCTAGCGGGAGCCTATTCCAAGAGACCCAGTACTTC. The rearrangement uses TRBV10-3 and TRBJ2-5; 10 nucleotides agree with TRBD2. The germline gives CDR1 ENHRY, CDR2 SYGVKD. The CDR3 totals 19 residues. The trim removed 4 bases at V and 1 base at J, leaving 15 bases unmatched.